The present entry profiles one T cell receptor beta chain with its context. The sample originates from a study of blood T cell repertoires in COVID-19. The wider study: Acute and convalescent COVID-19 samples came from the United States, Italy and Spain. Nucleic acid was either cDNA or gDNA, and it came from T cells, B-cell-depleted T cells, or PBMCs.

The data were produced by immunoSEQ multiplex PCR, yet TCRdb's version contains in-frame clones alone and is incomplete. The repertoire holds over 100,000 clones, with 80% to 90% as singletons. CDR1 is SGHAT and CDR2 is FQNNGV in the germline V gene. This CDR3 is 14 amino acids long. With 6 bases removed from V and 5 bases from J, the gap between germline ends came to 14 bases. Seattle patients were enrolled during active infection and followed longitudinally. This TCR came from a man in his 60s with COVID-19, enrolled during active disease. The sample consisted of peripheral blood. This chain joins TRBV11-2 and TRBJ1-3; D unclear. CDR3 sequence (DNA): TGTGCCAGCAGTCTAGACTCATCCAGAAACACCATATATTTT. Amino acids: CASSLDSSRNTIYF.